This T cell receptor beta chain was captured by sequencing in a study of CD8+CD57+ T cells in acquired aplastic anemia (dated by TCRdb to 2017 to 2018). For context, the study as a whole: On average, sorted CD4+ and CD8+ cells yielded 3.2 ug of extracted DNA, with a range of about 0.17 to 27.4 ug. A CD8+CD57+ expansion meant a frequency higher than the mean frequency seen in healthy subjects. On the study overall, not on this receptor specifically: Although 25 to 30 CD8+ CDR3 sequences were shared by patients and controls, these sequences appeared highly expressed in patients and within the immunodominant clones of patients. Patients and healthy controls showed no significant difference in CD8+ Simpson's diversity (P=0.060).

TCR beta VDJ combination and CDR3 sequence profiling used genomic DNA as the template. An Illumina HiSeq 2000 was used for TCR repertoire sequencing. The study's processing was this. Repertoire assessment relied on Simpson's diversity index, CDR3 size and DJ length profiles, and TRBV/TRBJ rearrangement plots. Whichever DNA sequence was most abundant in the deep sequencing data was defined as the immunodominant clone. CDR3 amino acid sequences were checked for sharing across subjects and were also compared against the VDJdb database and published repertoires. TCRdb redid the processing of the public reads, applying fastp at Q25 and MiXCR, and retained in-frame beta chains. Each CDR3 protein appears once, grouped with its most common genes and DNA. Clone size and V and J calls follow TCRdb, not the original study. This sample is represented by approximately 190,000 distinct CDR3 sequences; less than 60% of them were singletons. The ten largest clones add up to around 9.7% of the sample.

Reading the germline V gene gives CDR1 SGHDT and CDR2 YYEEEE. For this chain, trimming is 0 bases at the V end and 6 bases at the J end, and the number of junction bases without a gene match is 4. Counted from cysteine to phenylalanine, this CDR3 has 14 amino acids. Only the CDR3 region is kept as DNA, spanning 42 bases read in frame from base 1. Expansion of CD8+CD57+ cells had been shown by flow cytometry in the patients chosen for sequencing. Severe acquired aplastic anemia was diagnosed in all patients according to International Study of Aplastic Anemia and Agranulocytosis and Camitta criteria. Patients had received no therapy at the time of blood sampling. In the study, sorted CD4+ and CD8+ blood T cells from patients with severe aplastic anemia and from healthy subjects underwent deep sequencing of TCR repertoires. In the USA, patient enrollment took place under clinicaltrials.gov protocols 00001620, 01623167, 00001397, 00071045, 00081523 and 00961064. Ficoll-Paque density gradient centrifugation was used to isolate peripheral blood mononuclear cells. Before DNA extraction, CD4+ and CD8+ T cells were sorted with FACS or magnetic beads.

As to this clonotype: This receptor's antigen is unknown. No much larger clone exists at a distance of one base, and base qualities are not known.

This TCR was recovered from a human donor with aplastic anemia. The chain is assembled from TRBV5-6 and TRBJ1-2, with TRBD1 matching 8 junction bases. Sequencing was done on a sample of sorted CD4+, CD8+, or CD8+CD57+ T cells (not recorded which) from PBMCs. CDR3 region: CASSLVDREDGYTF. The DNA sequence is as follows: TGTGCCAGCAGCTTGGTGGACAGGGAGGATGGCTACACCTTC.